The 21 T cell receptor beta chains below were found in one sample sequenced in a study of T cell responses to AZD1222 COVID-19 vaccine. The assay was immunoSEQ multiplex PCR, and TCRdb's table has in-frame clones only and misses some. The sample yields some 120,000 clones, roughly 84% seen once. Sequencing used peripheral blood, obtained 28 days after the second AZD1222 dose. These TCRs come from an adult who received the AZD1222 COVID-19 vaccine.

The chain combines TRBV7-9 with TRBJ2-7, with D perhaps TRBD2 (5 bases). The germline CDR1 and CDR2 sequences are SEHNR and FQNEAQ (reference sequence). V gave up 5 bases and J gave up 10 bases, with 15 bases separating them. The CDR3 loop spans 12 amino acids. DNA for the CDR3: TGTGCCAGCAGCCTTGGCGCGGGTAGCCAGTACTTC. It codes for CASSLGAGSQYF.

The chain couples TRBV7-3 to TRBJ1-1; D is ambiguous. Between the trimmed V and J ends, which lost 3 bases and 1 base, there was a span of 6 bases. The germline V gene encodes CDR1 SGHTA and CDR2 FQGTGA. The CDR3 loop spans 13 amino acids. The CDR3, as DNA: TGTGCCAGCAGCTTGCGGGCGAACACTGAAGCTTTCTTT. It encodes CASSLRANTEAFF.

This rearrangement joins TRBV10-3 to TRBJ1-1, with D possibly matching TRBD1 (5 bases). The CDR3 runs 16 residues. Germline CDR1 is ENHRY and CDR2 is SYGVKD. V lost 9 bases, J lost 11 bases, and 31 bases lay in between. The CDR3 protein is CAITGWGEWLSGWAFF. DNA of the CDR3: TGTGCCATTACCGGTTGGGGCGAATGGTTGAGCGGTTGGGCTTTCTTT.

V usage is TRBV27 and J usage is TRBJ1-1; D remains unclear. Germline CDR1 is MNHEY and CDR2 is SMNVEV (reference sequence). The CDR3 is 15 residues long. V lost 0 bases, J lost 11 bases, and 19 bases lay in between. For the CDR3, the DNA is TGTGCCAGCAGTTTATCGAGTTTGGTGGGGAAACTGGCTTTCTTT. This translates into CASSLSSLVGKLAFF.

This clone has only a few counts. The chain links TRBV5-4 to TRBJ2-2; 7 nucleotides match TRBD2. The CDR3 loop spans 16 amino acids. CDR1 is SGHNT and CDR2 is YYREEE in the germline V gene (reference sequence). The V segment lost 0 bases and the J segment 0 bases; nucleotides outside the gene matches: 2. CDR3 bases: TGTGCCAGCAGCTTGGAAAGCGGGGCGAACACCGGGGAGCTGTTTTTT. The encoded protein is CASSLESGANTGELFF.

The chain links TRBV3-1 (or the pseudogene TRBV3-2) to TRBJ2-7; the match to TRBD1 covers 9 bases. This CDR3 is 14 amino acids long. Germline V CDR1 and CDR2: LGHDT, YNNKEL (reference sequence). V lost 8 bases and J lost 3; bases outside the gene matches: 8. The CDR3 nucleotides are TGTGCCAGCGGAGAGGGGACAGGGTTCTACGAGCAGTACTTC. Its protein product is CASGEGTGFYEQYF.

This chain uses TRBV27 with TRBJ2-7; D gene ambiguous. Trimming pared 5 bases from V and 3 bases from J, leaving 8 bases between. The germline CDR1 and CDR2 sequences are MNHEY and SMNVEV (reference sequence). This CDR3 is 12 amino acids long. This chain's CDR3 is CASSPQYYEQYF. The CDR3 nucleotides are TGTGCCAGCAGTCCCCAGTACTACGAGCAGTACTTC.

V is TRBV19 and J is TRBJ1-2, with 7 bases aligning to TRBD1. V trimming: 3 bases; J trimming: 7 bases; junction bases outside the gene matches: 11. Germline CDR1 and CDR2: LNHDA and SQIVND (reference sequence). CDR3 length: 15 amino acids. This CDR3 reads CASSMGLTGQAGYTF. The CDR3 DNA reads TGTGCCAGTAGTATGGGGTTGACAGGGCAGGCTGGCTACACCTTC.

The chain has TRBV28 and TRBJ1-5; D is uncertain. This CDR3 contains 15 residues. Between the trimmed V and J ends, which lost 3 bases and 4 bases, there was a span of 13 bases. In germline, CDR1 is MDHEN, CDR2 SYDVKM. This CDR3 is CASSFPLWANQPQHF. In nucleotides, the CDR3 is TGTGCCAGCAGTTTCCCCCTCTGGGCAAATCAGCCCCAGCATTTT.

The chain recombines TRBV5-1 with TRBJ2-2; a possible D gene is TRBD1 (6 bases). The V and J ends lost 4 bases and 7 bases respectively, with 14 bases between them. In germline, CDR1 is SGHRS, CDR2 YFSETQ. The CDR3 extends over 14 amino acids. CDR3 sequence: CASSAGTGNGELFF. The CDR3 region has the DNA TGCGCCAGCAGCGCAGGAACAGGGAACGGGGAGCTGTTTTTT. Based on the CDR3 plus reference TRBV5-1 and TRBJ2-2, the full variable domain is KAGVTQTPRYLIKTRGQQVTLSCSPISGHRSVSWYQQTPGQGLQFLFEYFSETQRNKGNFPGRFSGRQFSNSRSEMNVSTLELGDSALYLCASSAGTGNGELFFGEGSRLTVL.

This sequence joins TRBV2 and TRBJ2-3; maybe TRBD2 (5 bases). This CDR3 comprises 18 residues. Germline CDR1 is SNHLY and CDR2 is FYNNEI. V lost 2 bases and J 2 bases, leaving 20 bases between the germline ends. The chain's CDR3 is CASSEQDSSSEHTDTQYF. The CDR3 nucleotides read TGTGCCAGCAGTGAACAGGACTCGAGTAGCGAACACACAGATACGCAGTATTTT.

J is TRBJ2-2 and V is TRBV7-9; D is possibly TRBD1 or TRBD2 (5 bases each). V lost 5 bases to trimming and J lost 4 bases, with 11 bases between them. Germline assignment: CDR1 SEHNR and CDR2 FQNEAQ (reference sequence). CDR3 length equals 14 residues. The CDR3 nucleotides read TGTGCCAGCAGCCCAAGTGGGGGCACCGGGGAGCTGTTTTTT. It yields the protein CASSPSGGTGELFF.

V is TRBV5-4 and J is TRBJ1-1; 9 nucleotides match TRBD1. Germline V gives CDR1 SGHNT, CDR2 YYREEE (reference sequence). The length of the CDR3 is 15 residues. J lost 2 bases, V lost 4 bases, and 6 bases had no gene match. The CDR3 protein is CASSKPGQGNTEAFF. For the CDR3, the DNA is TGTGCCAGCAGCAAACCGGGACAGGGAAACACTGAAGCTTTCTTT.

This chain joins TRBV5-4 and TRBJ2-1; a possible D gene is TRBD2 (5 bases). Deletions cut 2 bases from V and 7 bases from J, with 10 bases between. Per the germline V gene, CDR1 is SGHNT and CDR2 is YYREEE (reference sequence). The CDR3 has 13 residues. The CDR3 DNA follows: TGTGCCAGCAGCTTTTCGGGGAAGAATGAGCAGTTCTTC. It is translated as CASSFSGKNEQFF. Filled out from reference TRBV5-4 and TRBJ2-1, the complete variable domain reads ETGVTQSPTHLIKTRGQQVTLRCSSQSGHNTVSWYQQALGQGPQFIFQYYREEENGRGNFPPRFSGLQFPNYSSELNVNALELDDSALYLCASSFSGKNEQFFGPGTRLTVL.

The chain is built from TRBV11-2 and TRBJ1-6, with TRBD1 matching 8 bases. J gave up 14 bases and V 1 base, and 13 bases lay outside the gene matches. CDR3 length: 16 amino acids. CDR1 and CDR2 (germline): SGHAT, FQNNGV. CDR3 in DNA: TGTGCCAGCAGCTTAGCGACAGGGGCCGGGCTATGGGCCCTCCACTTT. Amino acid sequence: CASSLATGAGLWALHF.

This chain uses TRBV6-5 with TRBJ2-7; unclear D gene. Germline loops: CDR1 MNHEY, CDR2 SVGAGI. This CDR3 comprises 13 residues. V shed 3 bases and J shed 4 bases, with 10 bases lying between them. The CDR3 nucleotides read TGTGCCAGCAGTTATTCTTCCACTTACGAGCAGTACTTC. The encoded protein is CASSYSSTYEQYF.

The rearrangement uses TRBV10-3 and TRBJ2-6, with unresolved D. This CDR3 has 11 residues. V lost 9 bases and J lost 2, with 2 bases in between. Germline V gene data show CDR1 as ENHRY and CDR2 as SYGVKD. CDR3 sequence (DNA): TGTGCCATTGCTGGGGCCAACGTCCTGACTTTC. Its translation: CAIAGANVLTF.

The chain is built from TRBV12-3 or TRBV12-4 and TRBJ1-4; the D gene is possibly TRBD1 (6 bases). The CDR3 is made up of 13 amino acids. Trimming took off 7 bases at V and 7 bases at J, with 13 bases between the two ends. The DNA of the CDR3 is TGTGCCAGCACCCTATCGGGGGCTGAAAAACTGTTTTTT. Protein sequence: CASTLSGAEKLFF.

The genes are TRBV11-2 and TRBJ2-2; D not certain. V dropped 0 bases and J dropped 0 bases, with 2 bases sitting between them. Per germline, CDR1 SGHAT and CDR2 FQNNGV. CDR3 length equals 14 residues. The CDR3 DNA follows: TGTGCCAGCAGCTTAGAAGCGAACACCGGGGAGCTGTTTTTT. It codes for CASSLEANTGELFF.

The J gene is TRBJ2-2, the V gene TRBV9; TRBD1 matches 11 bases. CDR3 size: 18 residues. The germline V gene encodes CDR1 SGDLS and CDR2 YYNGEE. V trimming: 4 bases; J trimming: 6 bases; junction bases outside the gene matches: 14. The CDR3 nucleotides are TGTGCCAGCAGCCAGACCCCGGGACAGGGGGTAAGGGCCGGGGAGCTGTTTTTT. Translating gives CASSQTPGQGVRAGELFF. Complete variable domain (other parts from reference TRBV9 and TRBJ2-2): DSGVTQTPKHLITATGQRVTLRCSPRSGDLSVYWYQQSLDQGLQFLIQYYNGEERAKGNILERFSAQQFPDLHSELNLSSLELGDSALYFCASSQTPGQGVRAGELFFGEGSRLTVL.

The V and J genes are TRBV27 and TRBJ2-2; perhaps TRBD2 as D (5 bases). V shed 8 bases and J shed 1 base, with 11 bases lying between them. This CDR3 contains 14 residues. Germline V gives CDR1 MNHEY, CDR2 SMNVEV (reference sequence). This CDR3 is CASAEGRNTGELFF. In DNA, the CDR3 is TGTGCCAGCGCCGAGGGTAGGAACACCGGGGAGCTGTTTTTT.